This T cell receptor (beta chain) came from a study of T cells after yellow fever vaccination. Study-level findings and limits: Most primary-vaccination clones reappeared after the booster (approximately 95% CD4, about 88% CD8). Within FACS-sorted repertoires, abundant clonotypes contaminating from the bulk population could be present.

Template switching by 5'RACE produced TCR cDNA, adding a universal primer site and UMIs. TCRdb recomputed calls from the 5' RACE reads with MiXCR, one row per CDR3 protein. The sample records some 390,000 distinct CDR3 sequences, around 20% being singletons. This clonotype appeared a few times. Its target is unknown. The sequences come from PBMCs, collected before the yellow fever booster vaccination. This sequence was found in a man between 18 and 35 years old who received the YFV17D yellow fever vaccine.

DNA for the CDR3: TGTGCCAGCAGCTTAGGGCTGGGGCAGGGGGCAGATACGCAGTATTTT. This encodes CASSLGLGQGADTQYF. The chain couples TRBV7-3 to TRBJ2-3; TRBD1 aligns across 7 bases. Germline V gene data show CDR1 as SGHTA and CDR2 as FQGTGA. The CDR3 runs 16 residues. V gave up 2 bases and J gave up 4 bases; unmatched junction bases: 9.